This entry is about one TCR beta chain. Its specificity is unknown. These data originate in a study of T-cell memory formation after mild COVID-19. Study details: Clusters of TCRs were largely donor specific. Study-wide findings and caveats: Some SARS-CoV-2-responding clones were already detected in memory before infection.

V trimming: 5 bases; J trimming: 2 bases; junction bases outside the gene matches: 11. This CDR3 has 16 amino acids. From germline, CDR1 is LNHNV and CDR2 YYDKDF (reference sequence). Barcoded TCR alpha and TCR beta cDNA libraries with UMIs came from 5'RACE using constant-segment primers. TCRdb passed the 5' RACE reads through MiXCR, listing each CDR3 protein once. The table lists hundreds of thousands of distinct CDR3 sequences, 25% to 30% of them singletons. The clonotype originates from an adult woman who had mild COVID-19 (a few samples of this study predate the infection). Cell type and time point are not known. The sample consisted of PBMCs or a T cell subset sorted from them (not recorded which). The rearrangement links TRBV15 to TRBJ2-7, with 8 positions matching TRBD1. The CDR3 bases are TGTGCCACCAGCGCAGGAGGACAGGGAGGAACCTACGAGCAGTACTTC. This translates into CATSAGGQGGTYEQYF.